This T cell receptor beta chain was observed in a study of blood T cell repertoires in COVID-19. Unmatched junction bases numbered 6, after V lost 7 bases and J lost 2 bases. The CDR3 loop spans 14 amino acids. From germline, CDR1 is MNHEY and CDR2 SVGAGI. Original data processing: Amplification of reference gene primers was used by the study to estimate nucleated cell counts. Assay: immunoSEQ multiplex PCR; the TCRdb copy retains only in-frame clones and omits some. D and trimming were read from the DNA, whereas the V and J calls and clone size are those reported in that table. The sample lists around 70,000 clones; about 88% were seen once.

The clonotype originates from a middle-aged man with acute or convalescent COVID-19. The sequenced material came from peripheral blood. The J gene is TRBJ1-2, the V gene TRBV6-5; 8 positions agree with TRBD1. The CDR3 bases are TGTGCCAGCACCATGAGACAGGGGAACTATGGCTACACCTTC. Translated: CASTMRQGNYGYTF.